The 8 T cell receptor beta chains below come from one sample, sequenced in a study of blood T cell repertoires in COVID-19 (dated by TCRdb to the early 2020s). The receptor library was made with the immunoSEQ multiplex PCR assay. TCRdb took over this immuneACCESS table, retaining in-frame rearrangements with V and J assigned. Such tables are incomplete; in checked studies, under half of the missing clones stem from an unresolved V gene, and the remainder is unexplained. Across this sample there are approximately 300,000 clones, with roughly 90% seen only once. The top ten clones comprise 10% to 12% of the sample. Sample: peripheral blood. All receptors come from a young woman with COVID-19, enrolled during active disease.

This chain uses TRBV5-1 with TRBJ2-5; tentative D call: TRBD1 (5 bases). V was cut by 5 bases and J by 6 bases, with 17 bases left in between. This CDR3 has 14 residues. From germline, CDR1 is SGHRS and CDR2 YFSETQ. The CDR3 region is CASSGQGLIQTQYF. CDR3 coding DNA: TGCGCCAGCAGTGGGCAGGGCTTAATCCAGACCCAGTACTTC.

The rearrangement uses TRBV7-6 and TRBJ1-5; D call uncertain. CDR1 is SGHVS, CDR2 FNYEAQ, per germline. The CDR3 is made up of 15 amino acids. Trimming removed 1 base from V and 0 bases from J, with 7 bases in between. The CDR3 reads CASSLGSGSNQPQHF. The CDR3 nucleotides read TGTGCCAGCAGCTTAGGGTCGGGTAGCAATCAGCCCCAGCATTTT. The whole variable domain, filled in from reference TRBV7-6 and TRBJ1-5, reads GAGVSQSPRYKVTKRGQDVALRCDPISGHVSLYWYRQALGQGPEFLTYFNYEAQQDKSGLPNDRFSAERPEGSISTLTIQRTEQRDSAMYRCASSLGSGSNQPQHFGDGTRLSIL.

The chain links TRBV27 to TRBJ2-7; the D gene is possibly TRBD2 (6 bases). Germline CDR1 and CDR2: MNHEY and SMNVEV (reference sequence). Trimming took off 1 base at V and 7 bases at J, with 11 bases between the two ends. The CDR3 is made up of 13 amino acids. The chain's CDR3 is CASSLYKGREQYF. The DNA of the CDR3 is TGTGCCAGCAGTTTATATAAGGGGAGGGAGCAGTACTTC.

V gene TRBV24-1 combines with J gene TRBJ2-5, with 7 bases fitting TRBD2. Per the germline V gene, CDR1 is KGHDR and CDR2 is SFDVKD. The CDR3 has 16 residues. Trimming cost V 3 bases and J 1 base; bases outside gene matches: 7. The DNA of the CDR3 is TGTGCCACCAGTGATCAGAGGGCGGGAGTCCAAGAGACCCAGTACTTC. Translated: CATSDQRAGVQETQYF.

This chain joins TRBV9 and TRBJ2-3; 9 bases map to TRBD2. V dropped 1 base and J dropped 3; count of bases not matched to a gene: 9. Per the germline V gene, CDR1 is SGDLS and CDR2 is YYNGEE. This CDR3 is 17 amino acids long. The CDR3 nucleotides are TGTGCCAGCAGCGTACAAACCCCGGCGGGGGGGACAGATACGCAGTATTTT. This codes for CASSVQTPAGGTDTQYF.

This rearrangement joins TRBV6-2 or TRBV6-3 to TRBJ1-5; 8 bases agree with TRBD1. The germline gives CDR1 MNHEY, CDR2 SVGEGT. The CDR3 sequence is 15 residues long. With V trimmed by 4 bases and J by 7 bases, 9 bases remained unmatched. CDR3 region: CASSSPQGAYQPQHF. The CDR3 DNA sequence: TGTGCCAGCAGTTCCCCGCAGGGGGCGTACCAGCCCCAGCATTTT.

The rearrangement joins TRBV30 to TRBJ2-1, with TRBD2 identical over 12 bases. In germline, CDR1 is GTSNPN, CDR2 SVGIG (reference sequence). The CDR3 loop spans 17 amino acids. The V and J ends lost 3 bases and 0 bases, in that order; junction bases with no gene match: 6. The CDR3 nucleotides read TGTGCCTGGAGCGGACTAGCGGGACCTAACTCCTACAATGAGCAGTTCTTC. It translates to CAWSGLAGPNSYNEQFF.

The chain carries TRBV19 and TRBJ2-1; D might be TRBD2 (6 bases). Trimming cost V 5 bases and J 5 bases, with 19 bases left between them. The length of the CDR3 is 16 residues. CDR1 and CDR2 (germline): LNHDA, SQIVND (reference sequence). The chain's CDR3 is CASSSGARRAHNEQFF. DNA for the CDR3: TGTGCCAGTAGTTCCGGGGCCCGGAGGGCCCACAATGAGCAGTTCTTC.